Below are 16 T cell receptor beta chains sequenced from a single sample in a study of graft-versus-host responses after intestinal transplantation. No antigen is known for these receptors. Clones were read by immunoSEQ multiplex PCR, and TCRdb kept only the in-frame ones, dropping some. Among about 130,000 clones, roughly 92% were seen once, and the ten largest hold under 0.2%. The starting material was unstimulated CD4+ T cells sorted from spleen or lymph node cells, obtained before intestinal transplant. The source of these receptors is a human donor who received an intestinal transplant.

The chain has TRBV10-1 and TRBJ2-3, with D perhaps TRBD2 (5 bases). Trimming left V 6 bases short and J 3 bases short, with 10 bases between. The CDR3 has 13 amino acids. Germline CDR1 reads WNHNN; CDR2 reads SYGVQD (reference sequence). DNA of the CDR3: TGCGCCAGCAGGAGCGGCGTTACAGATACGCAGTATTTT. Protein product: CASRSGVTDTQYF.

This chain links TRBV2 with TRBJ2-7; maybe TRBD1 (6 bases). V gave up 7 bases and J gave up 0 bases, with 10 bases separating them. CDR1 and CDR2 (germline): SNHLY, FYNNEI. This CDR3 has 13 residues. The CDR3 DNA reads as TGTGCCAGCACAGGACAGAGCTCCTACGAGCAGTACTTC. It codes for CASTGQSSYEQYF.

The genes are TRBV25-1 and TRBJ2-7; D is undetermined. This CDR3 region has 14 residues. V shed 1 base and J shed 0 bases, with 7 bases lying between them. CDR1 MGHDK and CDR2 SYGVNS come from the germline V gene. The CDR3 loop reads CASSESPGSYEQYF. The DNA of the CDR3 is TGTGCCAGCAGTGAATCACCCGGCTCCTACGAGCAGTACTTC.

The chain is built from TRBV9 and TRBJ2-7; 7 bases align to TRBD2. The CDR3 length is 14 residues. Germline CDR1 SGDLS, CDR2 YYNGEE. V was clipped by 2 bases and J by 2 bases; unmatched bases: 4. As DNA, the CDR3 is TGTGCCAGCAGCGTCGCTAGCGGCCCCTACGAGCAGTACTTC. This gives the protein CASSVASGPYEQYF.

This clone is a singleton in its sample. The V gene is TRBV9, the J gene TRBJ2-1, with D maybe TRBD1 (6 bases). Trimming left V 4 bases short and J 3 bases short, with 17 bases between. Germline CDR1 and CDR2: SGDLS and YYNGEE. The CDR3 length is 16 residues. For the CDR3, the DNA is TGTGCCAGCAGCCAAACAGGACAGAAGCTCTACAATGAGCAGTTCTTC. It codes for CASSQTGQKLYNEQFF. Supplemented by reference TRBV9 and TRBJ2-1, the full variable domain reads DSGVTQTPKHLITATGQRVTLRCSPRSGDLSVYWYQQSLDQGLQFLIQYYNGEERAKGNILERFSAQQFPDLHSELNLSSLELGDSALYFCASSQTGQKLYNEQFFGPGTRLTVL.

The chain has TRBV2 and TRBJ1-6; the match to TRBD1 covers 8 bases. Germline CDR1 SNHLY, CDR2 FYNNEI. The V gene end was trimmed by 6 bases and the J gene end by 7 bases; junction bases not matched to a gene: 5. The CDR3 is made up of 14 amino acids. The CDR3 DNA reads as TGTGCCAGCAGCAATTACAGGGGGAATTCACCCCTCCACTTT. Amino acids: CASSNYRGNSPLHF.

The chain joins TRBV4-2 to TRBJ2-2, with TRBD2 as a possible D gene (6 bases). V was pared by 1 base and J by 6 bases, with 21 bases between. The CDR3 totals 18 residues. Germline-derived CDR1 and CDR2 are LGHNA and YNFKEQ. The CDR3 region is CASSQADVGRDGAGELFF. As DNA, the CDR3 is TGTGCCAGCAGCCAAGCAGATGTGGGGCGGGACGGGGCCGGGGAGCTGTTTTTT.

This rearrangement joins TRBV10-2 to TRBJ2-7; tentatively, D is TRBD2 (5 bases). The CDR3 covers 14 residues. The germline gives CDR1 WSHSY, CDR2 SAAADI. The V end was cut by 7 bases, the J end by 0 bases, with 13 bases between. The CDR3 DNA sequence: TGCGCCAGCACCGCCGGGATCAGCTCCTACGAGCAGTACTTC. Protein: CASTAGISSYEQYF.

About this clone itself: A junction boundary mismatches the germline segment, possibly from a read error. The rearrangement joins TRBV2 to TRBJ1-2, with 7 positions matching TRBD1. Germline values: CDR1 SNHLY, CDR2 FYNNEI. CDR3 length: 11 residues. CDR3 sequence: CASSVGTAPHF. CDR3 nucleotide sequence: TGTGCCAGCAGTGTAGGGACAGCCCCCCACTTC.

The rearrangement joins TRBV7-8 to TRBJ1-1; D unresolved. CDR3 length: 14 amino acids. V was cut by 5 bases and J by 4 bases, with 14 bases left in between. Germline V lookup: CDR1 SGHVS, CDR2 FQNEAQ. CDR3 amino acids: CASSTTHGPTEAFF. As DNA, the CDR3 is TGTGCCAGCAGCACCACCCACGGTCCCACTGAAGCTTTCTTT.

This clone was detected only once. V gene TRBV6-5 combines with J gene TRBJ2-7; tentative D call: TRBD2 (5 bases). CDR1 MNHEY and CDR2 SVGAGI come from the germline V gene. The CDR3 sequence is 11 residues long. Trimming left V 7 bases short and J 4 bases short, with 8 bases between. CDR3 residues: CASTEGYEQYF. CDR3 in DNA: TGTGCCAGCACTGAGGGTTACGAGCAGTACTTC.

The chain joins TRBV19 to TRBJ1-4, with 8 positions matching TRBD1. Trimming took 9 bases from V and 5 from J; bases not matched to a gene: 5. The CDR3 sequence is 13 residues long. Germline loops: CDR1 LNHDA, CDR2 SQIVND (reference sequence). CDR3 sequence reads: CASTDRENEKLFF. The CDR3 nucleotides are TGTGCCAGCACGGACAGGGAAAATGAAAAACTGTTTTTT.

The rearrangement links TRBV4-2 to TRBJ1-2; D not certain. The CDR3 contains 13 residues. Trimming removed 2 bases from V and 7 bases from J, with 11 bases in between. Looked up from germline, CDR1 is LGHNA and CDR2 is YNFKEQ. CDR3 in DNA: TGTGCCAGCAGCCAACCCGGTCTTGGTGGCTACACCTTC. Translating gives CASSQPGLGGYTF.

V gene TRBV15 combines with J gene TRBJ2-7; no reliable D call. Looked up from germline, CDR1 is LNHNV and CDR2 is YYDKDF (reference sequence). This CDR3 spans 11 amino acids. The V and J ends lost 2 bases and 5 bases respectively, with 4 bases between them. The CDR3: CATSRQDEQYF. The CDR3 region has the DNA TGTGCCACCAGCAGACAGGACGAGCAGTACTTC.

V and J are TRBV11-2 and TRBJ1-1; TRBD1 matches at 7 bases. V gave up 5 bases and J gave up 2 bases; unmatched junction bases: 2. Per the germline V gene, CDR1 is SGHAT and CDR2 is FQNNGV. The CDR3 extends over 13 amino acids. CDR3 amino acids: CASSRDRNTEAFF. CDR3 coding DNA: TGTGCCAGCAGCCGGGACAGAAACACTGAAGCTTTCTTT. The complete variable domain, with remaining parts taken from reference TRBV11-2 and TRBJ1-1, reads EAGVAQSPRYKIIEKRQSVAFWCNPISGHATLYWYQQILGQGPKLLIQFQNNGVVDDSQLPKDRFSAERLKGVDSTLKIQPAKLEDSAVYLCASSRDRNTEAFFGQGTRLTVV.

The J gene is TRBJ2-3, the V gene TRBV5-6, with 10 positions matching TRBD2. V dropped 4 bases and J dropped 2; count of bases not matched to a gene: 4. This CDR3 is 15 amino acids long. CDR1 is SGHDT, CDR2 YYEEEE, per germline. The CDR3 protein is CASSPGLAVTDTQYF. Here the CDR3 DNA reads TGTGCCAGCAGCCCCGGACTAGCGGTCACAGATACGCAGTATTTT.